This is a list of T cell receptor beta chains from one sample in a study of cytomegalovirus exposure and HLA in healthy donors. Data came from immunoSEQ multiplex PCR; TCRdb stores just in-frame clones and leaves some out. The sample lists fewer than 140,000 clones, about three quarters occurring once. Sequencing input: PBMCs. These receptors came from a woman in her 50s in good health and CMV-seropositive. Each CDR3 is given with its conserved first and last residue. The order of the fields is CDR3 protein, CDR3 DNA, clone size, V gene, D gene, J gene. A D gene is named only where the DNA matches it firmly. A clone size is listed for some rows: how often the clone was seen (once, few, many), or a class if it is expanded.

CDR3 protein: CASSQDWVGQPQHF
CDR3 DNA: TGTGCCAGCAGCCAAGATTGGGTCGGGCAGCCCCAGCATTTT
clone size: .
V gene: TRBV16
D gene: .
J gene: TRBJ1-5

CDR3 protein: CASSTGTDSGANVLTF
CDR3 DNA: TGTGCCAGCAGCACTGGGACAGACTCTGGGGCCAACGTCCTGACTTTC
clone size: .
V gene: TRBV11-3
D gene: TRBD1
J gene: TRBJ2-6

CDR3 protein: CASSTGPAVYGYTF
CDR3 DNA: TGTGCCAGCAGCACAGGGCCTGCGGTGTATGGCTACACCTTC
clone size: .
V gene: TRBV2
D gene: .
J gene: TRBJ1-2

CDR3 protein: CATSRRREGLNEKLFF
CDR3 DNA: TGTGCCACCAGCAGGCGGCGCGAGGGACTAAATGAAAAACTGTTTTTT
clone size: .
V gene: TRBV15
D gene: .
J gene: TRBJ1-4

CDR3 protein: CASSPAHRKEKLFF
CDR3 DNA: TGTGCCAGCTCACCGGCCCACAGGAAAGAAAAACTGTTTTTT
clone size: .
V gene: TRBV18
D gene: .
J gene: TRBJ1-4

CDR3 protein: CASSLNNPGVVRGTEAFF
CDR3 DNA: TGTGCCAGCAGTTTGAATAATCCGGGGGTTGTAAGAGGCACTGAAGCTTTCTTT
clone size: .
V gene: TRBV27
D gene: .
J gene: TRBJ1-1

CDR3 protein: CASSYAGLGETQYF
CDR3 DNA: TGTGCCAGCAGTTACGCGGGATTGGGAGAGACCCAGTACTTC
clone size: few
V gene: TRBV6-5
D gene: .
J gene: TRBJ2-5

CDR3 protein: CASSFYSSSYNEQFF
CDR3 DNA: TGTGCCAGCAGCTTTTACTCCTCCTCCTACAATGAGCAGTTCTTC
clone size: .
V gene: TRBV7-9
D gene: .
J gene: TRBJ2-1

CDR3 protein: CASSQTGTGRRGYTF
CDR3 DNA: TGTGCCAGCAGCCAAACCGGGACAGGACGGCGGGGCTACACCTTC
clone size: .
V gene: TRBV11-2
D gene: TRBD1
J gene: TRBJ1-2

CDR3 protein: CASSPRSGEGNEQFF
CDR3 DNA: TGTGCCAGCAGCCCCCGATCGGGAGAGGGAAATGAGCAGTTCTTC
clone size: .
V gene: TRBV9
D gene: .
J gene: TRBJ2-1

CDR3 protein: CASSSGGRGMVPYNEQFF
CDR3 DNA: TGTGCCAGCAGCTCCGGAGGTCGGGGGATGGTCCCCTACAATGAGCAGTTCTTC
clone size: .
V gene: TRBV5-5
D gene: .
J gene: TRBJ2-1

CDR3 protein: CASSWEGVEKLFF
CDR3 DNA: TGCGCCAGCAGCTGGGAAGGGGTGGAAAAACTGTTTTTT
clone size: .
V gene: TRBV5-1
D gene: .
J gene: TRBJ1-4

CDR3 protein: CASSYFPGQGIYEQYF
CDR3 DNA: TGTGCCAGCAGTTACTTTCCGGGACAGGGAATCTACGAGCAGTACTTC
clone size: .
V gene: TRBV6-5
D gene: TRBD1
J gene: TRBJ2-7

CDR3 protein: CASSLTGESPLHF
CDR3 DNA: TGTGCCAGCAGCTTGACAGGGGAATCACCCCTCCACTTT
clone size: many
V gene: TRBV7-9
D gene: TRBD1
J gene: TRBJ1-6

CDR3 protein: CATSRDQRVPNTGELFF
CDR3 DNA: TGTGCCACCAGCAGAGATCAGAGGGTTCCGAACACCGGGGAGCTGTTTTTT
clone size: .
V gene: TRBV15
D gene: .
J gene: TRBJ2-2

CDR3 protein: CSVGTGGVQETQYF
CDR3 DNA: TGCAGCGTGGGGACAGGGGGTGTCCAAGAGACCCAGTACTTC
clone size: .
V gene: TRBV29-1
D gene: TRBD1
J gene: TRBJ2-5

CDR3 protein: CASSTVPGEGYTF
CDR3 DNA: TGTGCCAGCAGCACCGTTCCGGGGGAAGGCTACACCTTC
clone size: many
V gene: TRBV5-4
D gene: .
J gene: TRBJ1-2

CDR3 protein: CATSGGGTLNGEQFF
CDR3 DNA: TGTGCCACCAGCGGCGGGGGTACCTTGAACGGCGAGCAGTTCTTC
clone size: few
V gene: TRBV15
D gene: TRBD2
J gene: TRBJ2-1

CDR3 protein: CASSDTESNQPQHF
CDR3 DNA: TGTGCCAGCAGCGACACAGAGAGCAATCAGCCCCAGCATTTT
clone size: .
V gene: TRBV5-4
D gene: .
J gene: TRBJ1-5

CDR3 protein: CASSSSVIRGAKKRSYNEQFF
CDR3 DNA: TGTGCCAGCAGTTCTTCTGTCATCCGGGGAGCCAAGAAGCGGTCCTACAATGAGCAGTTCTTC
clone size: .
V gene: TRBV28
D gene: .
J gene: TRBJ2-1

CDR3 protein: CASVEVSGANVLTF
CDR3 DNA: TGTGCCAGCGTCGAGGTGTCTGGGGCCAACGTCCTGACTTTC
clone size: .
V gene: TRBV6-1
D gene: .
J gene: TRBJ2-6

CDR3 protein: CARRRDRATEAFF
CDR3 DNA: TGTGCCAGAAGACGGGACAGGGCCACTGAAGCTTTCTTT
clone size: .
V gene: TRBV5-3
D gene: TRBD1
J gene: TRBJ1-1

CDR3 protein: CASIPIRGKRDTEAFF
CDR3 DNA: TGTGCCAGCATCCCGATTAGAGGGAAACGAGACACTGAAGCTTTCTTT
clone size: few
V gene: TRBV7-9
D gene: .
J gene: TRBJ1-1

CDR3 protein: CASSLRIWATNEKLFF
CDR3 DNA: TGTGCCAGCAGCTTAAGGATCTGGGCTACTAATGAAAAACTGTTTTTT
clone size: .
V gene: TRBV11-2
D gene: .
J gene: TRBJ1-4

CDR3 protein: CASRRGSSNTGELFF
CDR3 DNA: TGTGCCAGCAGGCGTGGTAGTAGCAACACCGGGGAGCTGTTTTTT
clone size: few
V gene: TRBV28
D gene: .
J gene: TRBJ2-2

CDR3 protein: CASSLFRRGQGAFPGANVLTF
CDR3 DNA: TGTGCCAGCAGTTTATTTAGGAGGGGACAGGGGGCTTTTCCTGGGGCCAACGTCCTGACTTTC
clone size: few
V gene: TRBV28
D gene: TRBD1
J gene: TRBJ2-6

CDR3 protein: CASSLRVNEKLFF
CDR3 DNA: TGTGCCAGCAGCTTACGGGTTAATGAAAAACTGTTTTTT
clone size: .
V gene: TRBV7-7
D gene: .
J gene: TRBJ1-4

CDR3 protein: CASSSLGQGAWTEAFF
CDR3 DNA: TGTGCCAGCAGCTCCCTAGGACAGGGGGCATGGACTGAAGCTTTCTTT
clone size: .
V gene: TRBV7-9
D gene: TRBD1
J gene: TRBJ1-1

CDR3 protein: CASSRRMNTEAFF
CDR3 DNA: TGTGCCAGCAGCAGGCGGATGAACACTGAAGCTTTCTTT
clone size: .
V gene: TRBV12-1
D gene: .
J gene: TRBJ1-1

CDR3 protein: CASSQERDRDYEQYF
CDR3 DNA: TGCGCCAGCAGCCAAGAAAGGGACAGGGACTACGAGCAGTACTTC
clone size: .
V gene: TRBV4-3
D gene: TRBD1
J gene: TRBJ2-7

CDR3 protein: CASSPRDRGVNEQFF
CDR3 DNA: TGCGCCAGCAGCCCCCGGGACAGGGGGGTCAATGAGCAGTTCTTC
clone size: .
V gene: TRBV5-1
D gene: TRBD1
J gene: TRBJ2-1

CDR3 protein: CASSPRGGGPLDTQYF
CDR3 DNA: TGTGCCAGCAGCCCCAGGGGCGGCGGGCCGTTAGATACGCAGTATTTT
clone size: .
V gene: TRBV11-3
D gene: .
J gene: TRBJ2-3

CDR3 protein: CASSLAGGVNQPQHF
CDR3 DNA: TGTGCCAGCAGCTTGGCTGGAGGGGTGAATCAGCCCCAGCATTTT
clone size: .
V gene: TRBV5-4
D gene: .
J gene: TRBJ1-5

CDR3 protein: CASSIDRGLSRAFF
CDR3 DNA: TGTGCCAGTAGTATTGACAGGGGGCTAAGTCGGGCTTTCTTT
clone size: .
V gene: TRBV19
D gene: TRBD1
J gene: TRBJ1-1

CDR3 protein: CASSVGQGAYNEQFF
CDR3 DNA: TGCGCCAGCAGCGTAGGACAGGGAGCCTACAATGAGCAGTTCTTC
clone size: .
V gene: TRBV5-1
D gene: TRBD1
J gene: TRBJ2-1

CDR3 protein: CASGQAGDYGYTF
CDR3 DNA: TGTGCCAGTGGGCAGGCAGGGGATTATGGCTACACCTTC
clone size: few
V gene: TRBV19
D gene: .
J gene: TRBJ1-2

CDR3 protein: CASSAGTGGEQYF
CDR3 DNA: TGTGCCAGCAGCGCGGGGACAGGGGGCGAGCAGTACTTC
clone size: .
V gene: TRBV7-2
D gene: TRBD1
J gene: TRBJ2-7

CDR3 protein: CASSRRTGEVSGNTIYF
CDR3 DNA: TGTGCCAGCAGCCGACGGACAGGGGAGGTTTCTGGAAACACCATATATTTT
clone size: .
V gene: TRBV9
D gene: TRBD1
J gene: TRBJ1-3

CDR3 protein: CASSLLPGSLYEQYF
CDR3 DNA: TGTGCCAGCAGCTTACTTCCGGGGAGTCTCTACGAGCAGTACTTC
clone size: many
V gene: TRBV7-3
D gene: .
J gene: TRBJ2-7

CDR3 protein: CASSLSLTGSGGYTF
CDR3 DNA: TGTGCCAGCAGTTTATCCCTAACAGGGTCAGGTGGCTACACCTTC
clone size: .
V gene: TRBV27
D gene: .
J gene: TRBJ1-2

CDR3 protein: CASSASGTDSPLHF
CDR3 DNA: TGTGCCAGCAGTGCCTCCGGGACAGATTCACCCCTCCACTTT
clone size: .
V gene: TRBV6-1
D gene: TRBD1
J gene: TRBJ1-6

CDR3 protein: CASSLRTGKGGTDTQYF
CDR3 DNA: TGTGCCAGCTCACTCAGGACGGGGAAGGGCGGCACAGATACGCAGTATTTT
clone size: .
V gene: TRBV18
D gene: .
J gene: TRBJ2-3

CDR3 protein: CASSLNTGYEQYF
CDR3 DNA: TGTGCCAGCAGCTTAAATACGGGATACGAGCAGTACTTC
clone size: .
V gene: TRBV13
D gene: .
J gene: TRBJ2-7

CDR3 protein: CASSVPGGLYYGYTF
CDR3 DNA: TGTGCCAGCAGCGTCCCAGGGGGCCTCTACTATGGCTACACCTTC
clone size: .
V gene: TRBV6-1
D gene: TRBD1
J gene: TRBJ1-2

CDR3 protein: CASSPRGRGGIGYTF
CDR3 DNA: TGTGCCAGCAGCCCTCGAGGCAGGGGAGGGATCGGCTACACCTTC
clone size: .
V gene: TRBV9
D gene: .
J gene: TRBJ1-2